This T cell receptor (beta chain) was recovered during a study of shared clonotypes between healthy human individuals. The wider study: A donor's plate count was three for CD4 naive and three for CD4 memory; CD8 naive had two and CD8 memory one. Findings and limits, study-wide: Only blood underwent sampling, and tissue repertoires likely differ.

On this clone itself: Its target is not known.

TCRdb's copy holds only in-frame clones and misses some; the assay was immunoSEQ multiplex PCR. This repertoire shows a few million clones, roughly 92% found once; its top ten account for roughly 0.14%. This CDR3 contains 19 residues. V gave up 1 base and J gave up 7 bases; unmatched junction bases: 16. Germline loops: CDR1 MGHRA, CDR2 YSYEKL. This sequence was found in a man aged 18 to 30 in good health. Sequenced input: naive CD4+ T cells sorted from blood. Indicated subset: CD45RA+ positively selected. The gene calls are TRBV4-1 and TRBJ2-1, with 10 bases fitting TRBD2. The CDR3 DNA follows: TGCGCCAGCAGCCAAGGGTCCATAGGGCTAGCGGGGGTCGATAATGAGCAGTTCTTC. Translated: CASSQGSIGLAGVDNEQFF.